The 14 T cell receptor beta chains below were found in one sample sequenced in a study of identical twins. TCRdb re-called the 5' RACE reads through MiXCR, storing one row per CDR3 protein. The sample comprises roughly 710,000 distinct CDR3 sequences, around 6.1% of which are singletons, and around 1.7% rests with the top ten. The specimen sequenced was naive T cells sorted from blood. These receptors were taken from a man between 18 and 35 years old in good health.

This clonotype was picked up many times. V gene TRBV9 combines with J gene TRBJ2-2, with TRBD2 identical over 7 bases. The CDR3 consists of 16 residues. V shed 3 bases and J 5 bases; nucleotides not matched to a gene: 10. Germline V gives CDR1 SGDLS, CDR2 YYNGEE. In nucleotides, the CDR3 is TGTGCCAGCAGCGCCTTGGGCGGGAGCGGTACCGGGGAGCTGTTTTTT. Its protein product is CASSALGGSGTGELFF.

Ten or more counts support this clonotype. The chain combines TRBV27 with TRBJ2-1, with D possibly being TRBD1 (5 bases). This CDR3 is 12 amino acids long. Germline CDR1 reads MNHEY; CDR2 reads SMNVEV (reference sequence). Trimming took 5 bases from V and 10 from J, leaving 12 bases between them. The CDR3 is CASSRQGREQFF. The CDR3 coding sequence is TGTGCCAGCAGTAGGCAGGGAAGAGAGCAGTTCTTC.

There are many counts of this clonotype. The gene calls are TRBV19 and TRBJ2-7; 7 nucleotides agree with TRBD1. CDR3 size: 16 residues. J lost 4 bases, V lost 3 bases, and 12 bases had no gene match. The germline gives CDR1 LNHDA, CDR2 SQIVND (reference sequence). This chain's CDR3 is CASSISRDRRSYEQYF. The CDR3 DNA reads TGTGCCAGTAGTATCTCTCGGGACAGAAGGTCGTACGAGCAGTACTTC.

This clonotype was detected many times. The chain employs TRBV29-1 and TRBJ1-1, with D unresolved. This CDR3 region has 13 residues. The germline V gene has CDR1 SQVTM and CDR2 ANQGSEA. Trimming removed 4 bases from V and 0 bases from J, with 9 bases in between. CDR3 in amino acids: CSVASRMNTEAFF. CDR3 bases: TGCAGCGTTGCCAGCAGAATGAACACTGAAGCTTTCTTT. Full variable domain (remainder filled in from reference TRBV29-1 and TRBJ1-1): SAVISQKPSRDICQRGTSLTIQCQVDSQVTMMFWYRQQPGQSLTLIATANQGSEATYESGFVIDKFPISRPNLTFSTLTVSNMSPEDSSIYLCSVASRMNTEAFFGQGTRLTVV.

There are many counts of this clonotype. The V call is TRBV28, the J call TRBJ2-3; 12 bases are a match to TRBD2. From germline, CDR1 is MDHEN and CDR2 SYDVKM. The CDR3 is 17 residues long. Losses at the gene ends were 4 bases for V and 2 bases for J; bases not matched to a gene: 7. Here the CDR3 DNA reads TGTGCCAGCAGTTCACGACTAGCGGGAGCGTACACAGATACGCAGTATTTT. It encodes CASSSRLAGAYTDTQYF.

The chain carries TRBV3-1 and TRBJ2-3, with 7 bases that match TRBD2. Unmatched junction bases numbered 14, after V lost 8 bases and J lost 6 bases. Germline CDR1 is LGHDT and CDR2 is YNNKEL (reference sequence). The CDR3 covers 15 residues. The CDR3 bases are TGTGCCAGCGGCGGGGGATTCTTCGGCGGGGATACGCAGTATTTT. Amino acids: CASGGGFFGGDTQYF.

This chain joins TRBV7-9 and TRBJ2-5, with D possibly TRBD1 on 5 matching bases. V was trimmed by 0 bases and J by 1 base, leaving 12 bases between them. CDR3 size: 16 residues. From germline, CDR1 is SEHNR and CDR2 FQNEAQ (reference sequence). The CDR3, as DNA: TGTGCCAGCAGCTTAGCGGTTGACAGCTCCCAAGAGACCCAGTACTTC. Amino acid sequence: CASSLAVDSSQETQYF.

This clonotype came up a few times. V is TRBV7-9 and J is TRBJ2-3; D may correspond to TRBD1 or TRBD2 (5 bases each). This CDR3 has 15 residues. Germline V CDR1 and CDR2: SEHNR, FQNEAQ (reference sequence). Trimming shortened V by 1 base and J by 5 bases, and 13 bases separated the two germline ends. The CDR3 DNA is TGTGCCAGCAGCTTAGATCCAGGGAGCGGAGATACGCAGTATTTT. It is translated as CASSLDPGSGDTQYF.

Only a few counts were recorded for this clonotype. The chain combines TRBV20-1 with TRBJ2-6, with D possibly called TRBD1 or TRBD2 (6 bases each). The V and J ends lost 4 bases and 0 bases respectively, with 16 bases between them. Germline CDR1 DFQATT, CDR2 SNEGSKA (reference sequence). The CDR3 extends over 17 amino acids. The CDR3 protein is CSAIIQGGGSGANVLTF. The DNA of the CDR3 is TGCAGTGCTATCATACAGGGAGGCGGCTCTGGGGCCAACGTCCTGACTTTC.

This clonotype was recorded at least ten times. J is TRBJ1-1 and V is TRBV9; D gene unclear. The CDR3 covers 12 residues. Trimming pared 0 bases from V and 8 bases from J, leaving 8 bases between. Germline loops: CDR1 SGDLS, CDR2 YYNGEE. CDR3 DNA sequence: TGTGCCAGCAGCGTAGTGGGCACAGAAGCTTTCTTT. Protein sequence: CASSVVGTEAFF.

This clonotype turned up a few times. CDR3 in amino acids: CASSFTGGEETQYF. Written as DNA, the CDR3 is TGTGCCAGCAGCTTCACAGGTGGCGAGGAGACCCAGTACTTC. The chain uses TRBV7-3 and TRBJ2-5; maybe TRBD1 (5 bases). The V end was cut by 3 bases, the J end by 5 bases, with 13 bases between. Germline assignment: CDR1 SGHTA and CDR2 FQGTGA. There are 14 residues in the CDR3.

This rearrangement joins TRBV18 to TRBJ1-1; possible D gene TRBD1, 6 bases. Germline lookup yields CDR1 KGHSH and CDR2 LQKENI. Trimming shortened V by 2 bases and J by 1 base, and 11 bases separated the two germline ends. The CDR3 is 15 amino acids. The CDR3 nucleotides are TGTGCCAGCTCACCATTAGGACAGCCGAACACTGAAGCTTTCTTT. Amino acid sequence: CASSPLGQPNTEAFF. Full variable domain (missing parts from reference TRBV18 and TRBJ1-1): NAGVMQNPRHLVRRRGQEARLRCSPMKGHSHVYWYRQLPEEGLKFMVYLQKENIIDESGMPKERFSAEFPKEGPSILRIQQVVRGDSAAYFCASSPLGQPNTEAFFGQGTRLTVV.

The table lists this clonotype with many counts. The rearrangement uses TRBV29-1 and TRBJ2-7, with D tentatively TRBD1 (5 bases). The V gene lost 7 bases and the J gene lost 2 bases, with 9 bases spanning the gap. This CDR3 has 11 amino acids. The germline V gene encodes CDR1 SQVTM and CDR2 ANQGSEA. The CDR3: CSGQGPYEQYF. CDR3 nucleotides: TGCAGCGGGCAGGGCCCCTACGAGCAGTACTTC.

This clonotype was counted ten times or more. This rearrangement joins TRBV28 to TRBJ2-3; 9 nucleotides match TRBD1. Germline V gene sequence: CDR1 MDHEN, CDR2 SYDVKM. The J segment lost 0 bases and the V segment lost 6 bases, leaving 7 bases of the junction unmatched. This CDR3 spans 16 amino acids. CDR3 in DNA: TGTGCCAGCAGCCGATGGGACAGGGAGAGCACAGATACGCAGTATTTT. Residues: CASSRWDRESTDTQYF.